This T cell receptor beta chain was documented in a study of beta chain features in type 1 diabetes. The CDR3 is 13 residues long. Between the trimmed V and J ends, which lost 2 bases and 6 bases, there was a span of 8 bases. Germline-derived CDR1 and CDR2 are MDHEN and SYDVKM. Expressed TCRB transcripts were sequenced after all isolated RNA was converted to cDNA. Data came from immunoSEQ multiplex PCR; TCRdb stores just in-frame clones and leaves some out. The sample lists some 400,000 clones, about 15% occurring once. The genes are TRBV28 and TRBJ1-5; no firm D call. Sequencing input: naive CD4+ T cells from blood. The clonotype was recovered from a woman aged 18-30 years in good health. CDR3 protein: CASSLLGGQPQHF. In DNA form, the CDR3 reads TGTGCCAGCAGTTTACTCGGCGGTCAGCCCCAGCATTTT.